This TCR beta chain was documented in a study of Ad26.COV2.S vaccination and SARS-CoV-2 variants. Across the whole study: As a participant in COV1001, the donor was in the Ad26.COV2.S trial arm.

About this clone itself: Its cognate antigen is unknown.

General study points: Substantial response breadth was reportedly seen for spike-specific CD8+ and CD4+ T cells after vaccination. Overall T cell responses may have been underestimated by the analyses of TCR breadth and depth.

The CDR3 is made up of 16 amino acids. V dropped 2 bases and J dropped 11; count of bases not matched to a gene: 16. Germline CDR1 is MRHNA and CDR2 is SNTAGT. Treatment specified: 15 to 20 received Ad26.COV2.S at low or high dose, single or two shots; several received placebo; per-sample allocation not given. Material that was analyzed had been drawn on day 63 after the first vaccine or placebo injection. The administered vaccine (an Ad26 vector) expressed Wuhan-strain SARS-CoV-2 spike. The protocol was immunoSEQ multiplex PCR, while the TCRdb copy is restricted to in-frame clones and leaves out a portion. The data show a few hundred thousand clones, around 89% seen once.

Sequences were derived from peripheral blood, sampled in a trial of Ad26.COV2.S vaccine versus placebo. This chain connects TRBV6-4 to TRBJ1-1; 8 bases map to TRBD1. The source is a person aged 18-60 years who received the Ad26.COV2.S COVID-19 vaccine or a placebo. In DNA form, the CDR3 reads TGTGCCAGCAGTGACGGGCAGGGGGCCCGACAAGGATTGGCTTTCTTT. It is translated as CASSDGQGARQGLAFF.